The text below deals with one TCR beta chain. Its antigen is unknown. The authors ran the assay at deep level. TCRdb keeps only in-frame clones here, not all; method: immunoSEQ multiplex PCR. The table has roughly 1,600,000 clones, less than 99% seen once. These data come from a study of shared clonotypes between healthy human individuals. Study results and limitations: A handful of donors had 5% to 6% of their naive CD4 clonotypes in common.

This CDR3 is 14 amino acids long. V lost 6 bases, J lost 7 bases, and 7 bases stayed unmatched. Germline loops: CDR1 LNHNV, CDR2 YYDKDF (reference sequence). The rearrangement joins TRBV15 to TRBJ2-1; 9 nucleotides match TRBD2. This clonotype was obtained from a man aged 30 to 45 in good health. Sequencing was performed on naive CD4+ T cells sorted from blood. Stated subset: CD45RA+ positively selected. The chain's CDR3 is CATSVLAGFNEQFF. The CDR3 DNA reads TGTGCCACCAGTGTACTAGCGGGTTTTAATGAGCAGTTCTTC.